This T cell receptor beta chain was documented in a study of shared clonotypes between healthy human individuals. TCRdb's table, derived via immunoSEQ multiplex PCR, lists solely in-frame clones and lacks some. The repertoire includes roughly 500,000 clones, around 73% of them detected once, and approximately 12% sits in the top ten. This CDR3 is 15 amino acids long. Germline-derived CDR1 and CDR2 are MNHNS and SASEGT. V shed 2 bases and J shed 8 bases, with 18 bases lying between them. Material: PBMCs. The sequence came from a woman aged 35 to 49 in good health. Some clones in this sample may be carry-over from other donors' samples. The chain carries TRBV6-1 and TRBJ1-2; tentative D call: TRBD1 (5 bases). CDR3 sequence reads: CASSEFSGVGYGYTF. The DNA for the CDR3 is TGTGCCAGCAGTGAATTTTCGGGGGTTGGGTACGGCTACACCTTC.